This TCR beta chain was sequenced during a study of long-term antiretroviral therapy in people with HIV. With regard to this clone: Its ends do not fully match the called genes, so a read error is possible.

The assay used was immunoSEQ (version v3.0), run at survey level. The table came from immunoSEQ multiplex PCR; TCRdb's copy has only in-frame clones and leaves some out. Of some 16,000 clones listed, roughly nine tenths are singletons. CDR1 and CDR2 (germline): SSHAT, FNYEAQ (reference sequence). The CDR3 loop spans 13 amino acids. The receptor was isolated from a woman aged 40 to 49 with HIV. The rearrangement uses TRBV7-7 and TRBJ1-4; TRBD1 aligns across 8 bases. Sample: unsorted PBMCs, taken 0.6 years after starting antiretroviral therapy. CDR3 in amino acids: CASSSGGGEKLFF. CDR3 coding DNA: TGTGCTAGCAGCTCAGGGGGCGGAGAAAAACTGTTTTTT. The whole variable domain, filled in from reference TRBV7-7 and TRBJ1-4, reads GAGVSQSPRYKVTKRGQDVTLRCDPISSHATLYWYQQALGQGPEFLTYFNYEAQPDKSGLPSDRFSAERPEGSISTLTIQRTEQRDSAMYRCASSSGGGEKLFFGSGTQLSVL.